The 24 T cell receptor beta chains reported below all come from one sample, sequenced in a study of T cell repertoires in cytomegalovirus infection. TCRdb re-analysed the reads in MiXCR, keeping a single row per CDR3 protein. Of 200,000 or so distinct CDR3 sequences in the sample, roughly 19% are singletons; the top ten hold less than 3%. The sequenced material came from PBMCs. The receptors come from a human donor in good health (CMV status not recorded). Some clones in this sample may be carry-over from other donors' samples.

This rearrangement joins TRBV7-9 to TRBJ1-1, with 7 positions matching TRBD1. The ends lost 5 bases at V and 3 bases at J; junction bases unmatched: 9. Germline V gene lookup returns CDR1 SEHNR and CDR2 FQNEAQ (reference sequence). The CDR3 totals 15 residues. The DNA for the CDR3 is TGTGCCAGCAGCCCGGGAACAGGGGATTACACTGAAGCTTTCTTT. Protein sequence: CASSPGTGDYTEAFF.

This clonotype was seen at least ten times. This chain uses TRBV7-8 with TRBJ1-6; TRBD1 matches 7 bases. Germline lookup yields CDR1 SGHVS and CDR2 FQNEAQ. V dropped 4 bases and J dropped 7; count of bases not matched to a gene: 4. This CDR3 contains 14 residues. As DNA, the CDR3 is TGTGCCAGCAGCTCGACAGGGTACAATTCACCCCTCCACTTT. Encoded protein: CASSSTGYNSPLHF.

In this sample, this clonotype turned up many times. V usage is TRBV7-8 and J usage is TRBJ2-1; D possibly uses TRBD1 or TRBD2 (5 bases each). From germline, CDR1 is SGHVS and CDR2 FQNEAQ. Trimming took 1 base from V and 7 from J, leaving 20 bases between them. This CDR3 has 17 residues. The CDR3: CASSLEAGSSRRNEQFF. In nucleotides, the CDR3 is TGTGCCAGCAGCTTAGAAGCAGGGAGTAGCCGTCGGAATGAGCAGTTCTTC. Filled out from reference TRBV7-8 and TRBJ2-1, the complete variable domain reads GAGVSQSPRYKVAKRGQDVALRCDPISGHVSLFWYQQALGQGPEFLTYFQNEAQLDKSGLPSDRFFAERPEGSVSTLKIQRTQQEDSAVYLCASSLEAGSSRRNEQFFGPGTRLTVL.

This clonotype occurred a few times. The CDR3 DNA reads as TGTGCCAGCAGCCTCGGGTCCTATAATTCACCCCTCCACTTT. Translating it yields CASSLGSYNSPLHF. The chain joins TRBV7-2 to TRBJ1-6; D not resolved. V shed 5 bases and J shed 1 base, with 6 bases lying between them. Per germline, CDR1 SGHTA and CDR2 FQGNSA. CDR3 length: 14 residues.

The chain links TRBV6-2 or TRBV6-3 to TRBJ2-7; perhaps TRBD2 as D (6 bases). The CDR3 runs 13 residues. From germline, CDR1 is MNHEY and CDR2 SVGEGT. The V end lost 1 base, the J end lost 6 bases, and 10 bases lay between the germline ends. CDR3 DNA sequence: TGTGCCAGCAGTTACTTCATCGGGGGCGAGCAGTACTTC. Amino acids: CASSYFIGGEQYF.

J is TRBJ2-7 and V is TRBV6-2 or TRBV6-3, with TRBD1 matching over 11 bases. Trimming took 4 bases from V and 2 from J; bases not matched to a gene: 4. The CDR3 runs 15 residues. CDR1 and CDR2 from the germline V gene are MNHEY and SVGEGT. CDR3 amino acids: CASSFWGQGAYEQYF. DNA for the CDR3: TGTGCCAGCAGTTTTTGGGGACAGGGGGCCTACGAGCAGTACTTC.

There are many counts of this clonotype. The chain couples TRBV7-9 to TRBJ2-3; D not resolved. CDR1 and CDR2 (germline): SEHNR, FQNEAQ (reference sequence). V was clipped by 7 bases and J by 1 base, with 18 bases between them. CDR3 length: 16 residues. The CDR3 is CASTDIFGRRTDTQYF. The CDR3 DNA reads TGTGCCAGCACTGATATATTTGGGCGCCGCACAGATACGCAGTATTTT.

This clonotype was seen repeatedly, ten times or more. The V gene is TRBV5-6, the J gene TRBJ2-3; 9 bases are a match to TRBD1. The V segment lost 3 bases and the J segment 3 bases; nucleotides outside the gene matches: 11. CDR1 SGHDT and CDR2 YYEEEE come from the germline V gene. The CDR3 covers 17 residues. The CDR3 here is CASSSFQQGAKTDTQYF. In DNA, the CDR3 is TGTGCCAGCAGCTCCTTTCAACAGGGGGCGAAGACAGATACGCAGTATTTT.

V and J are TRBV20-1 and TRBJ1-2, with TRBD1 identical over 7 bases. The CDR3 consists of 14 residues. Trimming removed 1 base from V and 12 bases from J; junction bases left unmatched: 14. Germline lookup yields CDR1 DFQATT and CDR2 SNEGSKA (reference sequence). CDR3 bases: TGCAGTGCTAGAGTCGGCCAGGGGGGGGTTGTGGACACCTTC. It specifies CSARVGQGGVVDTF.

There are a few counts of this clonotype. The J gene is TRBJ1-5, the V gene TRBV5-6; no definite D call. V lost 1 base and J lost 2, with 7 bases in between. Germline loops: CDR1 SGHDT, CDR2 YYEEEE. The CDR3 has 14 amino acids. The CDR3 DNA sequence: TGTGCCAGCAGCTTGTTGGTCGGCAATCAGCCCCAGCATTTT. Its translation: CASSLLVGNQPQHF. Combining the CDR3 with reference TRBV5-6 and TRBJ1-5 gives the whole variable domain DAGVTQSPTHLIKTRGQQVTLRCSPKSGHDTVSWYQQALGQGPQFIFQYYEEEERQRGNFPDRFSGHQFPNYSSELNVNALLLGDSALYLCASSLLVGNQPQHFGDGTRLSIL.

The genes are TRBV30 and TRBJ2-3; D gene unclear. The CDR3 covers 12 residues. Germline values: CDR1 GTSNPN, CDR2 SVGIG (reference sequence). V was pared by 4 bases and J by 2 bases, with 7 bases between. DNA for the CDR3: TGTGCCTGGACTAGGGACACAGATACGCAGTATTTT. Its protein product is CAWTRDTDTQYF.

This clonotype appeared many times. The chain links TRBV7-8 to TRBJ2-3, with TRBD2 matching 9 bases. Germline loops: CDR1 SGHVS, CDR2 FQNEAQ. V lost 6 bases to trimming and J lost 3 bases; unmatched junction nucleotides: 13. The CDR3 has 17 amino acids. The CDR3 coding sequence is TGTGCCAGCAGTGAGATCATAGCGGGAGAGAAAACAGATACGCAGTATTTT. Translated, it gives CASSEIIAGEKTDTQYF.

The chain couples TRBV20-1 to TRBJ2-1, with 11 bases aligning to TRBD2. The CDR3 contains 15 residues. CDR1 is DFQATT and CDR2 is SNEGSKA in the germline V gene (reference sequence). The J segment lost 7 bases and the V segment lost 0 bases, leaving 5 bases of the junction unmatched. In DNA form, the CDR3 reads TGCAGTGCTAGAGACCCTAGCGGGAGGTGGAATGAGCAGTTCTTC. It is translated as CSARDPSGRWNEQFF.

Turning to this clonotype: This could be a read error, since a much larger clone is one nucleotide away. The V gene is TRBV5-1, the J gene TRBJ1-1, with 7 bases matching TRBD1. V lost 9 bases, J lost 6 bases, and 11 bases stayed unmatched. The CDR3 is 13 amino acids. Germline V gene sequence: CDR1 SGHRS, CDR2 YFSETQ. CDR3 coding DNA: TGCGCCAACAGGGGAGGGGGAGATGCTGAAGCTTTCTTT. As protein: CANRGGGDAEAFF.

The chain uses TRBV28 and TRBJ1-4; unclear D gene. This CDR3 has 12 residues. Germline V lookup: CDR1 MDHEN, CDR2 SYDVKM. Trimming shortened V by 7 bases and J by 8 bases, and 11 bases separated the two germline ends. As DNA, the CDR3 is TGTGCCAGCAAAGGACTAAGAGAAAAACTGTTTTTT. Translation gives CASKGLREKLFF.

This clonotype was detected a few times. The CDR3 is CASSLQAGGPYNEQFF. DNA of the CDR3: TGTGCCAGCAGCCTCCAAGCGGGAGGGCCTTACAATGAGCAGTTCTTC. The genes are TRBV7-2 and TRBJ2-1; 10 nucleotides match TRBD2. The CDR3 is 16 amino acids. CDR1 SGHTA and CDR2 FQGNSA come from the germline V gene. With V trimmed by 5 bases and J by 4 bases, 8 bases remained unmatched.

The V and J genes are TRBV2 and TRBJ2-7; D may correspond to TRBD1 or TRBD2 (5 bases each). Germline V lookup: CDR1 SNHLY, CDR2 FYNNEI. CDR3 size: 16 residues. V was clipped by 0 bases and J by 3 bases, with 15 bases between them. The CDR3 is CASSEAHRDGDYEQYF. CDR3 sequence (DNA): TGTGCCAGCAGTGAAGCTCATCGGGACGGGGACTACGAGCAGTACTTC.

There are many counts of this clonotype. The chain combines TRBV2 with TRBJ2-2; D not certain. V was clipped by 5 bases and J by 5 bases, with 12 bases between them. Germline loops: CDR1 SNHLY, CDR2 FYNNEI. CDR3 length: 14 amino acids. DNA for the CDR3: TGTGCCAGCAGTAGTGATCAGGAGACCGGGGAGCTGTTTTTT. This sequence encodes CASSSDQETGELFF. The full variable domain, its missing parts supplied by reference TRBV2 and TRBJ2-2, is EPEVTQTPSHQVTQMGQEVILRCVPISNHLYFYWYRQILGQKVEFLVSFYNNEISEKSEIFDDQFSVERPDGSNFTLKIRSTKLEDSAMYFCASSSDQETGELFFGEGSRLTVL.

In this sample, this clonotype turned up many times. The J gene is TRBJ2-1, the V gene TRBV7-9, with TRBD2 matching 8 bases. Germline CDR1 and CDR2: SEHNR and FQNEAQ (reference sequence). The CDR3 has 17 amino acids. V was clipped by 5 bases and J by 13 bases; unmatched bases: 22. This CDR3 reads CASSRSSTAALAAGQFF. In DNA, the CDR3 is TGTGCCAGCAGCCGTTCGTCGACAGCGGCACTAGCGGCTGGTCAGTTCTTC.

This clonotype was seen a few times. This rearrangement joins TRBV6-1 to TRBJ1-5, with unresolved D. The length of the CDR3 is 18 residues. Deletions cut 6 bases from V and 1 base from J, with 22 bases between. The V gene's germline CDR1 is MNHNS and CDR2 SASEGT. The CDR3 coding sequence is TGTGCCAGCAGCTCCCGGAGCGCCAGAGATCACAGCAATCAGCCCCAGCATTTT. It encodes CASSSRSARDHSNQPQHF.

This clonotype was counted only a few times. The chain couples TRBV6-8 to TRBJ1-2; tentatively, D is TRBD1 (5 bases). The CDR3 has 12 residues. The V end was cut by 2 bases, the J end by 8 bases, with 9 bases between. Germline V gene sequence: CDR1 MNHGY, CDR2 SAAAGT. CDR3 sequence: CASSYAGVGYTF. CDR3 DNA: TGTGCCAGCAGTTACGCGGGGGTCGGCTACACCTTC.

This clonotype was recorded a few times. V and J are TRBV6-6 and TRBJ1-1, with TRBD1 as a possible D gene (5 bases). V was trimmed by 1 base and J by 3 bases, leaving 6 bases between them. The CDR3 extends over 13 amino acids. Germline V gives CDR1 MNHNY, CDR2 SVGAGI (reference sequence). CDR3 bases: TGTGCCAGCAGTTACTTAGGGGACACTGAAGCTTTCTTT. It translates to CASSYLGDTEAFF.

There are many counts of this clonotype. The chain uses TRBV19 and TRBJ2-3; TRBD2 matches at 9 bases. The CDR3 is 16 amino acids. The ends lost 10 bases at V and 2 bases at J; junction bases unmatched: 13. The V gene's germline CDR1 is LNHDA and CDR2 SQIVND (reference sequence). The CDR3 region has the DNA TGTGCCACCACCCAGTTGGCTAGCGGGACCACAGATACGCAGTATTTT. As protein: CATTQLASGTTDTQYF.

This sequence joins TRBV29-1 and TRBJ2-3; 16 bases align to TRBD2. V lost 6 bases and J lost 4; bases outside the gene matches: 10. The CDR3 extends over 17 amino acids. The V gene's germline CDR1 is SQVTM and CDR2 ANQGSEA. CDR3 in DNA: TGCAGCGTGGCCAATCTGGGACTAGCGGGAGGGCCAGATACGCAGTATTTT. Encoded protein: CSVANLGLAGGPDTQYF.